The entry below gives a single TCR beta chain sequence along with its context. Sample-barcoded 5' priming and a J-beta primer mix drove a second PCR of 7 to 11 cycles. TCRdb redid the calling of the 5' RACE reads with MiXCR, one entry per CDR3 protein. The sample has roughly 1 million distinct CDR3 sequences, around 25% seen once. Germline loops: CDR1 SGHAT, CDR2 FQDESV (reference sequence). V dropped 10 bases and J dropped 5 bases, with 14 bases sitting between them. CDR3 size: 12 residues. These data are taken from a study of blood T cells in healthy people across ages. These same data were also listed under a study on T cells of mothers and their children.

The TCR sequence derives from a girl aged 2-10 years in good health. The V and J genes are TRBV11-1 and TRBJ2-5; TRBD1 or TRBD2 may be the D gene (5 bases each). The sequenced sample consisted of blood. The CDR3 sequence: CATRDRRETQYF. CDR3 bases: TGTGCCACCAGGGACCGCAGGGAGACCCAGTACTTC.